This TCR beta chain was profiled in a study of cytomegalovirus exposure and HLA in healthy donors. As for the study in general: Within an early data release were roughly 83 million unique TCRs drawn from HLA-typed donors.

The PCR used 60 Vbeta and 13 Jbeta primers. Profiled with immunoSEQ multiplex PCR; TCRdb holds only in-frame clones, not every one. The table records approximately 150,000 clones, roughly four fifths of them present only once. The sequence came from a man aged 40-49 years in good health and CMV-seronegative. The sequenced sample consisted of PBMCs.

CDR3 nucleotides: TGTGCCAGCAGTCCGATTTTAGGGGACCAAGAGACCCAGTACTTC. This sequence encodes CASSPILGDQETQYF. The chain couples TRBV6-5 to TRBJ2-5, with a possible D match to TRBD1 (5 bases). V was trimmed by 5 bases and J by 0 bases, leaving 13 bases between them. The CDR3 runs to 15 residues. From germline, CDR1 is MNHEY and CDR2 SVGAGI.